Shown below are 8 T cell receptor beta chains from a single sample sequenced in a study of CD8+ T cells in alopecia areata. RNA, once extracted, was reverse transcribed into cDNA for use as the sequencing template. Measured with immunoSEQ multiplex PCR; TCRdb has only the in-frame clones, and not every one. Here the sample spans some 120,000 clones, about 46% being singletons. The sequenced sample was NKG2D-low CD8+ T cells sorted from blood. The source of these receptors is a human donor with alopecia areata.

This sequence joins TRBV2 and TRBJ2-2; TRBD1 agrees at 7 bases. Germline assignment: CDR1 SNHLY and CDR2 FYNNEI. V was clipped by 7 bases and J by 6 bases; unmatched bases: 11. The CDR3 extends over 15 amino acids. CDR3 sequence reads: CASTPRTGKSGELFF. The DNA of the CDR3 is TGTGCCAGCACCCCCAGGACAGGCAAATCCGGGGAGCTGTTTTTT.

The rearrangement uses TRBV5-1 and TRBJ2-7; possibly TRBD1 or TRBD2 for D (7 bases each). V was clipped by 0 bases and J by 1 base, with 17 bases between them. The CDR3 consists of 17 residues. Per the germline V gene, CDR1 is SGHRS and CDR2 is YFSETQ. The DNA of the CDR3 is TGCGCCAGCAGCTTGGCCGGGAGGACAGGAGATTCCTACGAGCAGTACTTC. Translating it yields CASSLAGRTGDSYEQYF.

This clone was observed a few times. This chain joins TRBV29-1 and TRBJ1-2; a possible D gene is TRBD1 (6 bases). Germline values: CDR1 SQVTM, CDR2 ANQGSEA. The CDR3 has 12 amino acids. CDR3 nucleotide sequence: TGCAGGCAGTTAGACAGGCCAGGCGGCTACACCTTC. It translates to CRQLDRPGGYTF.

The genes are TRBV9 and TRBJ2-1; 7 bases fit TRBD1. The CDR3 totals 14 residues. Germline V gene data show CDR1 as SGDLS and CDR2 as YYNGEE. Germline trimming cut 0 bases from V and 6 bases from J; bases unmatched to any gene: 3. The CDR3 here is CASSVGPGGNEQFF. For the CDR3, the DNA is TGTGCCAGCAGCGTAGGGCCAGGGGGCAATGAGCAGTTCTTC.

The chain recombines TRBV5-1 with TRBJ2-5, with no clear D. The CDR3 spans 17 residues. Deletions cut 0 bases from V and 5 bases from J, with 20 bases between. CDR1 and CDR2 (germline): SGHRS, YFSETQ. The CDR3 sequence is CASSLESGRMTSETQYF. CDR3 DNA sequence: TGCGCCAGCAGCTTGGAGTCGGGTAGGATGACTTCGGAGACCCAGTACTTC.

V and J are TRBV29-1 and TRBJ2-2; TRBD2 agrees at 9 bases. Trimming cost V 5 bases and J 4 bases; bases outside gene matches: 5. The CDR3 covers 14 residues. Germline loops: CDR1 SQVTM, CDR2 ANQGSEA. CDR3 protein: CSVLPSGTTGELFF. In DNA form, the CDR3 reads TGCAGCGTTTTGCCTAGCGGGACCACCGGGGAGCTGTTTTTT.

The rearrangement joins TRBV18 to TRBJ2-1, with a tentative D call TRBD1 (5 bases). V dropped 0 bases and J dropped 6 bases, with 9 bases sitting between them. CDR1 and CDR2 (germline): KGHSH, LQKENI. The CDR3 consists of 14 residues. The CDR3 here is CASSPPRQSNEQFF. For the CDR3, the DNA is TGTGCCAGCTCACCACCGAGACAGTCCAATGAGCAGTTCTTC.

The J gene is TRBJ2-2, the V gene TRBV30; D might be TRBD2 (6 bases). Germline loops: CDR1 GTSNPN, CDR2 SVGIG (reference sequence). The V gene lost 7 bases and the J gene lost 4 bases, with 10 bases spanning the gap. CDR3 length equals 12 residues. The CDR3 DNA is TGTGCCTTCGGAGGGTCCACCGGGGAGCTGTTTTTT. Protein: CAFGGSTGELFF.